This T cell receptor (beta chain) appears in the sequencing data of a study of T cell changes during pregnancy in multiple sclerosis (dated by TCRdb to the late 2010s). As for the study more broadly: The study looked at changes in the T cell repertoire across pregnancy in women with multiple sclerosis.

A note on this clone: Its antigen is not yet known. No clone much larger than this one lies a single base away; base qualities are absent.

Including the terminal cysteine and phenylalanine, the CDR3 comprises 15 residues. The read is trimmed to its CDR3 DNA, 45 bases read in frame from base 1. Looking up the germline V gene (reference sequence) yields CDR1 MNHEY and CDR2 SMNVEV. V loses 3 bases of germline sequence and J loses 3 bases, and the interval between the two ends is 12 bases. Receptors were amplified or captured by the immunoSEQ multiplex PCR assay. This is the immuneACCESS table as TCRdb keeps it, with only in-frame sequences that have V and J called. A part of the clones is gone; compared with another copy, unresolved V genes explain less than half, and the rest is unexplained. Across this sample there are tens of thousands of clones, with approximately 81% seen only once. The ten largest make up roughly 7.6% of the sample.

The sequence came from a female donor with multiple sclerosis, enrolled in a pregnancy study. The chain is made from TRBV27 and TRBJ1-5; the D gene lacks a confident call. The source material was CD8+ T cells from peripheral blood mononuclear cells, sampled before pregnancy. For the CDR3, the sequence is CASSFLGSFNQPQHF. The bases read TGTGCCAGCAGTTTCCTGGGCAGCTTCAATCAGCCCCAGCATTTT.